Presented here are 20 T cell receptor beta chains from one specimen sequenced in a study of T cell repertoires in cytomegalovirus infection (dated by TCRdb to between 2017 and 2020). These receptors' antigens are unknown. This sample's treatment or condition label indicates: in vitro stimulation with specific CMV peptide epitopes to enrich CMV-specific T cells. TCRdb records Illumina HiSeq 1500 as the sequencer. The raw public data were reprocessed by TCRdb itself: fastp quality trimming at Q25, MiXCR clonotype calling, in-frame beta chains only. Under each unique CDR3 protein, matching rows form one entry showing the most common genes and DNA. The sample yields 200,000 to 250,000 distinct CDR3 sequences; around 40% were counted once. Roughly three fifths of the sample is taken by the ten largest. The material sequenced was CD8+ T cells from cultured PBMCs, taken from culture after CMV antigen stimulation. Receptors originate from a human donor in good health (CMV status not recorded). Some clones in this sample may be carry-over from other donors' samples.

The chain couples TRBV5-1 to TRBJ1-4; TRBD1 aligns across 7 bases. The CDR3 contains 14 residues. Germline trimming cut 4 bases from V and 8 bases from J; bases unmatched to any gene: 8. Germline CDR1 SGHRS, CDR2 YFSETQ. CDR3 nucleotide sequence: TGCGCCAGCAGCCCCCAGGGGGTTCGGGAAAAACTGTTTTTT. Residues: CASSPQGVREKLFF.

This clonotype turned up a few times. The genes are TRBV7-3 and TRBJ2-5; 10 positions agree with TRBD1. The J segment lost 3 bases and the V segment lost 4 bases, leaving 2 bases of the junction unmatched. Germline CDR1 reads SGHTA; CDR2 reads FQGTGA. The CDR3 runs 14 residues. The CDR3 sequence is CASSSTGGKETQYF. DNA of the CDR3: TGTGCCAGCAGCTCGACAGGGGGCAAAGAGACCCAGTACTTC.

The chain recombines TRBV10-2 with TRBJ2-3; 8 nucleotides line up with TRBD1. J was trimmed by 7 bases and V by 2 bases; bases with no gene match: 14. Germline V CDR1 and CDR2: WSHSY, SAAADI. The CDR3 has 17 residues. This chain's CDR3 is CASSEGTGQGMKNTQYF. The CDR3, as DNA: TGCGCCAGCAGTGAGGGAACAGGACAGGGTATGAAGAATACGCAGTATTTT.

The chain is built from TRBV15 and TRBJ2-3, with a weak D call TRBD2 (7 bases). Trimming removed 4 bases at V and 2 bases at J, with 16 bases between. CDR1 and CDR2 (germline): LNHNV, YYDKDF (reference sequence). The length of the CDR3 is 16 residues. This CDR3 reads CATSMLGRGLTDTQYF. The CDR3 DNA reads TGTGCCACCAGCATGCTGGGGCGGGGGCTCACAGATACGCAGTATTTT.

In DNA form, the CDR3 reads TGTGCCAGCAGTTTATCGTGGAGCACAGATACGCAGTATTTT. The encoded protein is CASSLSWSTDTQYF. This sequence joins TRBV27 and TRBJ2-3; no clear D. V dropped 0 bases and J dropped 0 bases, with 4 bases sitting between them. This CDR3 region has 14 residues. CDR1 and CDR2 (germline): MNHEY, SMNVEV (reference sequence).

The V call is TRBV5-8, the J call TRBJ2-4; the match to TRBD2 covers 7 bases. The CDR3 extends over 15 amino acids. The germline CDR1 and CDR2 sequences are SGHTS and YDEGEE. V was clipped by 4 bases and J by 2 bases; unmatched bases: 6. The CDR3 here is CASSTPGTTKNIQYF. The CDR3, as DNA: TGTGCCAGCAGCACCCCCGGGACTACCAAAAACATTCAGTACTTC.

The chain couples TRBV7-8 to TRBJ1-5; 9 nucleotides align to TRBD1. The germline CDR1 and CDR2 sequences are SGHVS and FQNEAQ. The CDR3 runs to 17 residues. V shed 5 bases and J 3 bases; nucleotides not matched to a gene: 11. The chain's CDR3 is CASSPRRTGAINQPQHF. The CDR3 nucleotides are TGTGCCAGCAGCCCCCGAAGGACAGGGGCCATCAATCAGCCCCAGCATTTT.

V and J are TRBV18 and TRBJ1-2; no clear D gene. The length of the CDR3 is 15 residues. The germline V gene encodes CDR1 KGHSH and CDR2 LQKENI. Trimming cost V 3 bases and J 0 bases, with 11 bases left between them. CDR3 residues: CASSPNGRSNYGYTF. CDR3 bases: TGTGCCAGCTCACCTAATGGCAGGTCTAACTATGGCTACACCTTC.

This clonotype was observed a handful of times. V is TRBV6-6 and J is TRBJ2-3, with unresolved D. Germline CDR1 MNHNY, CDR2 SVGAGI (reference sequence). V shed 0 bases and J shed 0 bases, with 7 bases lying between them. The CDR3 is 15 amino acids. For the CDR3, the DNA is TGTGCCAGCAGTTACTCGTCGGAGAGCACAGATACGCAGTATTTT. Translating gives CASSYSSESTDTQYF.

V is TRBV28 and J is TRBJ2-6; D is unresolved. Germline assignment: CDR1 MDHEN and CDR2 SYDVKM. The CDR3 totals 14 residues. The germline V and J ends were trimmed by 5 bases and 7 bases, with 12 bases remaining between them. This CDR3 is CASSTSLRANVLTF. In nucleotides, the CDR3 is TGTGCCAGCAGTACCTCACTCAGAGCCAACGTCCTGACTTTC.

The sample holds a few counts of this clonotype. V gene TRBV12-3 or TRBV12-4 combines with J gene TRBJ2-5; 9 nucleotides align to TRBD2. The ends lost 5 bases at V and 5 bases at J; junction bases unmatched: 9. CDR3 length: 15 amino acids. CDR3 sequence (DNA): TGTGCCAGCAGTCCCGGGACTAGCCGACGCGAGACCCAGTACTTC. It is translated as CASSPGTSRRETQYF.

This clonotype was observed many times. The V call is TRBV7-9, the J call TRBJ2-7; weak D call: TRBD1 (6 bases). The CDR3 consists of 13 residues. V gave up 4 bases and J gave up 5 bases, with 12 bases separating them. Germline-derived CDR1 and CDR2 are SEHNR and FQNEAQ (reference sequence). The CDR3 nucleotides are TGTGCCAGCAGCTCCGACAGGTTCAACGAGCAGTACTTC. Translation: CASSSDRFNEQYF.

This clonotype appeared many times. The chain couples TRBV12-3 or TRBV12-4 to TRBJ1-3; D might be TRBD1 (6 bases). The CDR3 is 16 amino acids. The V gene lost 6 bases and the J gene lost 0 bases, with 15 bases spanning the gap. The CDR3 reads CASRNWDNFSGNTIYF. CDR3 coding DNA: TGTGCCAGCAGAAACTGGGACAACTTCTCTGGAAACACCATATATTTT.

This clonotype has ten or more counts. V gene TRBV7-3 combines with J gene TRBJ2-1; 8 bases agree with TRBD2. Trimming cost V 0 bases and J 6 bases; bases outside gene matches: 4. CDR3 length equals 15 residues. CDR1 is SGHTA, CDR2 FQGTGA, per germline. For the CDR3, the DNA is TGTGCCAGCAGCTTAACGGCGCTAGCGGGCAATGAGCAGTTCTTC. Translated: CASSLTALAGNEQFF.

As DNA, the CDR3 is TGTGCCAGCAGCTTTAGGTGGGTTAAGGGAGAAGCTTTCTTT. As protein: CASSFRWVKGEAFF. V and J are TRBV7-2 and TRBJ1-1; no clear D. The CDR3 is 14 amino acids. The V gene's germline CDR1 is SGHTA and CDR2 FQGNSA. V gave up 3 bases and J gave up 8 bases, with 16 bases separating them.

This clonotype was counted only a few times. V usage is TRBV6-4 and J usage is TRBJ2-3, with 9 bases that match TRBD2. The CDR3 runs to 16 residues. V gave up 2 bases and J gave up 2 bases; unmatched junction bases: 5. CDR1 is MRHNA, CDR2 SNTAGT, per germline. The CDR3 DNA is TGTGCCAGCAGTGACGTTGCGGGAGGGTCCACAGATACGCAGTATTTT. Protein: CASSDVAGGSTDTQYF.

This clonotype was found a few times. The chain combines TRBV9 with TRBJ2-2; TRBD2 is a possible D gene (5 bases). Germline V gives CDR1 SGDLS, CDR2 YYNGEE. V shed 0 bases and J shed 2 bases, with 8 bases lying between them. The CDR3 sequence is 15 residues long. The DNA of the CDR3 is TGTGCCAGCAGCGTAGGGACTTCCAACACCGGGGAGCTGTTTTTT. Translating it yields CASSVGTSNTGELFF.

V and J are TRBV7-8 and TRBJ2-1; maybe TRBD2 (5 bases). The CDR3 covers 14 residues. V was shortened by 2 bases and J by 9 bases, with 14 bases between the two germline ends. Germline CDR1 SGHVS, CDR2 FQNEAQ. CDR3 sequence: CASSLRDPGREQFF. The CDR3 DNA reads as TGTGCCAGCAGCTTACGGGATCCCGGGCGTGAGCAGTTCTTC.

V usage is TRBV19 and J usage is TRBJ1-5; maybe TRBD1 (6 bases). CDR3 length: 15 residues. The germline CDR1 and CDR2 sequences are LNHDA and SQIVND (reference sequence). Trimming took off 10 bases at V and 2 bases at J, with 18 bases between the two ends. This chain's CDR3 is CATKGDFLGNQPQHF. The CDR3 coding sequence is TGTGCCACGAAGGGGGACTTTTTGGGCAATCAGCCCCAGCATTTT. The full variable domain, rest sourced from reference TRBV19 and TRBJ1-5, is DGGITQSPKYLFRKEGQNVTLSCEQNLNHDAMYWYRQDPGQGLRLIYYSQIVNDFQKGDIAEGYSVSREKKESFPLTVTSAQKNPTAFYLCATKGDFLGNQPQHFGDGTRLSIL.

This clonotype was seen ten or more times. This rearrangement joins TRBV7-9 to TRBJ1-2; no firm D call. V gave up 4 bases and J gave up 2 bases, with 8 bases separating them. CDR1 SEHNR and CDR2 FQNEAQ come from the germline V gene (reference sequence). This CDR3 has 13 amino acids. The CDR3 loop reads CASSSPQNYGYTF. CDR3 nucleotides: TGTGCCAGCAGCTCCCCCCAAAACTATGGCTACACCTTC.